This T cell receptor (beta chain) originates from a study of T cell repertoires in aging, cancer and after chemotherapy (dated by TCRdb to the late 2010s). About the full investigation: Donors were distributed across six age groups ranging from 30 or younger to 70 or older, with at least three individuals included per group. In the hematological group, paired pre- and post-chemotherapy samples were obtained from chronic lymphocytic leukemia patients treated with fludarabine- or bendamustine-based regimens. The complete dataset included about 8.8 million TCR reads. To examine immunoaging and T cell reconstitution after chemotherapy, the study profiled TCR beta repertoires in peripheral blood from healthy donors and cancer patients. The cohort comprised around 220 cancer patients, 90 to 94 with hematological and fewer than 140 with solid cancers, plus 95 healthy donors as a reference group.

As regards this clonotype: Its antigen is still unknown. A single base separates this from a much larger clone, so it may be a read error.

The paper as a whole reports these results and caveats: Hematological cancer patients had infiltration of lymphoid organs, and this infiltration may itself impair thymic emigration or peripheral T cell expansion. In both cancer cohorts, median generation probability rose over the chemotherapy interval, which suggests that the repertoire was reconstituted through rebound thymic output. Untreated patients with hematological or solid cancers showed significantly lower blood TCR diversity and higher clonality than age-matched healthy donors. In healthy donors, the drop in TCR diversity with age came mainly from a loss of richness, whereas in cancer patients a loss of evenness also played a part. According to the authors, the repertoire data do not permit conclusions about immunological memory after chemotherapy.

The CDR3 sequence holds 19 residues, the cysteine and phenylalanine included. Here the CDR3 DNA is all that survives: 57 bases in frame from base 1. From a lookup of the germline V gene (reference sequence), CDR1 and CDR2 are GTSNPN and SVGIG. Trimming takes 2 bases from V and 7 bases from J, and the germline ends sit 29 bases apart. Instead of sorted cells or RNA, genomic DNA extracted from peripheral blood served as the source for amplifying TCR beta rearrangements. Rearranged TRB sequences spanning V, D and J segments were amplified in a multiplex touch-down PCR with a mixed TRB-A/B primer pool. Illumina adapters and sample indices were added to the amplicons in two consecutive PCR reactions performed with Phusion HS II polymerase. Amplicons were gel-purified with the NucleoSpin Gel and PCR Clean-up kit, then checked with Qubit and an Agilent 2100 Bioanalyzer. Sequencing of the libraries was done on an Illumina MiSeq with paired-end, single-indexed 600-cycle runs. The paper's processing steps were these. Processing of the TRB sequences was carried out with MiXCR versions 2.12 and 3.0.5. Each unique CDR3 nucleotide sequence counted as one clone, and only productive sequences with at least two reads were retained. The repertoire metrics were Shannon diversity, evenness, clonality (defined as one minus evenness), and alpha-parameterized diversity profiles covering alpha 0 to 5. The IGoR algorithm was used to calculate generation probabilities for clones in the paired samples taken before and after chemotherapy. TCRdb redid the processing of the public reads, applying fastp at Q25 and MiXCR, and retained in-frame beta chains. Records with the same CDR3 protein are collapsed into one entry carrying the most frequent genes and DNA. TCRdb's processing, not the authors' own work, is the source of the V and J calls. For this sample there are around 3,000 distinct CDR3 sequences; 40% to 50% appear just once. The leading ten clones occupy about 35% of the sample.

This receptor chain uses TRBV30 and TRBJ2-2; TRBD2 is a possible D gene, resting on 5 matching bases. The sequencing sample was made of blood. The TCR was taken from a human donor with a blood cancer. At the DNA level, the sequence is TGTGCCTGGAGTTACGCAAACTTGGCGACTAACGGGTTTGGCGGGGAGCTGTTTTTT. Translated, this is CAWSYANLATNGFGGELFF.